The source of this T cell receptor (beta chain) is a study of radiation and T cells in renal cell carcinoma. Libraries were prepared by immunoSEQ multiplex PCR; TCRdb keeps only in-frame clonotypes and omits some of them. The sample lists around 100,000 clones, roughly 82% occurring once. Stated time point: blood 4 weeks post-SBRT, at nephrectomy. The treatment here: 15 Gy SBRT to primary tumor, nephrectomy 4 weeks later. Nephrectomy followed 15 Gy stereotactic body radiation by 4 weeks. With respect to this clone: The antigen is undetermined.

Findings and limits, study-wide: In blood, top tumor clones expanded by 2 weeks, shrinking by 4.

The CDR3 has 14 amino acids. Deletions cut 4 bases from V and 4 bases from J, with 12 bases between. In germline, CDR1 is SGHKS, CDR2 YYEKEE (reference sequence). The TCR originated in a man between 60 and 75 years old with renal cell carcinoma. The sample was blood, taken from a patient whose treatment included radiotherapy and nephrectomy. This sequence joins TRBV5-5 and TRBJ2-1; D is ambiguous. CDR3 DNA: TGTGCCAGCAGCCCCTCCGGTGGATACAATGAGCAGTTCTTC. Amino acids: CASSPSGGYNEQFF.